The clone carrying this TCR beta chain is labeled medium-sized (0.01 to 0.1%). A single record per CDR3 protein comes from TCRdb applying MiXCR to the 5' RACE reads. Of about 10,000 distinct CDR3 sequences in the sample, about 22% were seen once. This entry comes from a study of neurological immune-mediated disorders. The sorted libraries were made from approximately 960,000 CD4+ or CD8+ T cells. This TCR came from a woman aged 40 to 50 with multiple sclerosis. Sample: CD8+ T cells from blood.

CDR3: CSVLRSSGGELFF. The CDR3 nucleotides read TGCAGCGTGTTGAGGTCTAGCGGCGGGGAGCTGTTTTTT. The chain has TRBV29-1 and TRBJ2-2; TRBD2 matches at 7 bases. V lost 6 bases and J lost 7; bases outside the gene matches: 8. The CDR3 spans 13 residues. Per the germline V gene, CDR1 is SQVTM and CDR2 is ANQGSEA.